The present T cell receptor (beta chain) was sequenced within a study of spatial heterogeneity in lung cancer. TCRdb recomputed calls from the 5' RACE reads with MiXCR, one row per CDR3 protein. The table records approximately 11,000 distinct CDR3 sequences, 5.5% to 7.5% of them present only once. Time point denoted: sample taken at primary tumor resection. The authors sequenced whole RNA from tumor, nontumor lung or frozen PBMC without sorting. This clonotype has ten or more counts. This beta chain was picked up by a library intended for alpha chains and is off target, so its count carries little meaning. The CDR3 spans 16 residues. With V trimmed by 3 bases and J by 5 bases, 6 bases remained unmatched. Germline V gene sequence: CDR1 SNHLY, CDR2 FYNNEI.

This sequence originates from a male donor with early-stage non-small cell lung cancer. This chain connects TRBV2 to TRBJ2-2; 10 nucleotides agree with TRBD2. The material sequenced was normal lung tissue next to the tumor, taken at surgery. CDR3 loop: CASSEIRTSGTGELFF. In DNA, the CDR3 is TGTGCCAGCAGTGAGATCCGGACTAGCGGTACCGGGGAGCTGTTTTTT.